This T cell receptor (beta chain) emerged from a study of T cells in Graves' hyperthyroidism and ophthalmopathy. Study-level information: Peripheral blood collection took place at initial diagnosis, before any treatment.

The CDR3 has 15 residues. CDR1 is MNHNS, CDR2 SASEGT, per germline. Between the trimmed V and J ends, which lost 5 bases and 4 bases, there was a span of 15 bases. Comments on this clonotype: The antigen is undetermined.

Study-wide results and caveats: Most thyroid clonotypes expanded above 0.001 appeared in blood too.

RNA transcripts provided the source from which TCR beta CDR3 regions were amplified. The HTBI primer set served for first-round RT-PCR of the TCR CDR3. TCRdb passed the multiplex PCR reads through MiXCR, listing each CDR3 protein once. The sample consists of 550,000 to 600,000 distinct CDR3 sequences, 12% to 15% of them appearing once. The TCR comes from a woman aged 18-35 years with Graves' ophthalmopathy. The genes are TRBV6-1 and TRBJ1-5, with D perhaps TRBD1 (6 bases). The sequencing sample was made of blood. This CDR3 is CASSYDRTRNQPQHF. The CDR3, as DNA: TGTGCCAGCAGTTATGACAGGACCCGAAATCAGCCCCAGCATTTT.